The clone carrying this TCR beta chain has at least ten counts. TCRdb re-analysed the RT-PCR reads in MiXCR, keeping a single row per CDR3 protein. The sample contains more than 600,000 distinct CDR3 sequences, more than 13% of which appear only once. Germline CDR1 SGHDT, CDR2 YYEEEE. The CDR3 has 15 residues. V was clipped by 1 base and J by 1 base, with 6 bases between them. This receptor was identified in a female donor in good health, serving as a healthy control. Sequenced material: memory CD4+ T cells from blood. The V gene is TRBV5-6, the J gene TRBJ2-6; the D is unclear. The CDR3 spells CASSLYRSGANVLTF. Here the CDR3 DNA reads TGTGCCAGCAGCTTGTATCGGTCTGGGGCCAACGTCCTGACTTTC.